This TCR beta chain was identified during a study of beta chain features in type 1 diabetes (dated by TCRdb to the late 2010s). About the investigation overall: No differences in mean age, gender distribution, total cell number or subset yield were found between patients and healthy donors. A total of 100 million to 110 million sorted cells were examined across all samples, and a strong correlation was observed between cell number per subset and RNA yield. The study compared TCRB repertoires of sorted circulating CD4+ T cell subsets between recently diagnosed type 1 diabetes patients and matched healthy donors. Whereas all 30 or so donors provided naive and central memory subsets, regulatory and stem cell-like memory subsets were isolated from just 8 patients and about 8 healthy donors. The study at large found these results: Fewer insertions and more nucleotide deletions at VDJ recombination sites were observed in patients with type 1 diabetes, implying thymic rearrangement abnormalities. Type 1 diabetes patients showed a moderate but significant shortening of TCRB CDR3 length in all four CD4+ subsets. HLA sub-analyses involved small numbers of individuals, so any influence of HLA type on TCRB rearrangement remained unresolved. Naive, central memory and regulatory TCRB repertoires appeared more similar among patients than among healthy donors. Because cDNA rather than genomic DNA was sequenced, highly expressing activated cells could have been over-represented, although no difference in activation and CD3 levels was found between groups. Shorter templates might have been favored by PCR, but patient and control samples were amplified and corrected together, so both groups would have been affected equally by any skew.

The germline V gene (reference sequence) sets CDR1 to GTSNPN and CDR2 to SVGIG. Including cysteine and phenylalanine, the CDR3 has 13 amino acids. The entry retains the CDR3 DNA only, 39 bases that are in frame from base 1. V sheds 1 base and J sheds 0 bases, leaving 6 bases between their ends. All of the isolated RNA was reverse transcribed with the High Capacity cDNA Reverse Transcription Kit, so expressed TCRB transcripts were sequenced. Deep immunoSEQ sequencing was applied to naive, central memory and regulatory T cell samples, giving an average of about 3.8 million total reads per sample. After sorted cells were lysed in RLT buffer, RNA was extracted with DNase-treated RNeasy Micro or Mini kits, with the choice depending on cell number. To prevent cross-contamination, every cell subset was processed on its own, while patient and healthy donor samples were processed together. TCRB sequences were amplified from cDNA with the immunoSEQ multiplex PCR, producing 87-bp fragments spanning the CDR3 region. Amplicons were sequenced on the Illumina HiSeq platform. Processing in the source paper ran as follows. PCR bias was computationally corrected using synthetic template baselines, reads within Hamming distance 2 were collapsed, and singletons that could not be merged were discarded. Reads were aligned against IMGT to assign V, D and J genes, CDR3 length and insertions or deletions at six rearrangement sites. Within each subset, clonotype counts were normalized to sorted cell number, and only after that were true diversity and Gini coefficients computed with the tcR R package. Repertoire sharing was quantified using the overlap coefficient calculated on TCRB nucleotide sequences. Out-of-frame TCRB sequences from naive cells were analyzed to stand in for the pre-selection repertoire. This immuneACCESS table, as held by TCRdb, lists in-frame sequences with V and J called but not all clones. Of the missing ones, under half trace to an unresolved V gene in checked studies; the others have no known cause. That table is the source of V, J and clone size, and D and trimming were worked out from the DNA. Across this sample there are a few hundred thousand clones, with approximately 25% seen only once. Together, the top ten hold around 0.011% of the sample.

Each donor gave one peripheral blood draw, approximately 110 mL on average, collected into heparinised tubes. A BD FACSAria II and a panel including CD45RO, CCR7, CD25, CD127, CD95 and CD27 were used to sort naive, central memory, regulatory and stem cell-like memory CD4+ T cells. A purity above 95% was achieved for all sorted populations. Right away, PBMCs were isolated by Lymphoprep density gradient centrifugation and were stained directly, with no culture step. Samples were stained and sorted in pairs, with one healthy donor and one patient per experiment, so that batch effects were minimized. A few counts support this clone. Its target antigen remains unknown. No qualities accompany the bases; no much larger clone lies one base away.

This TCR derives from a woman in her thirties with type 1 diabetes. The material sequenced was naive CD4+ T cells from blood. Taken with the paper, the label for cell subset or site translates to: true naive CD4+ T cells. This chain joins TRBV30 to TRBJ1-1; a tentative D call is TRBD1 (6 bases match). The bases are TGTGCCTGGAGTGGGACAGTGAACACTGAAGCTTTCTTT. Its protein reads: CAWSGTVNTEAFF.